The rows below give T cell receptor beta chains drawn from one sample of a study of Ad26.COV2.S vaccination and SARS-CoV-2 variants. The assay was immunoSEQ multiplex PCR, and TCRdb's table has in-frame clones only and misses some. The sample shows more than 250,000 clones, approximately 87% of them seen only once. The source was peripheral blood, collected in a trial of Ad26.COV2.S vaccine versus placebo. The source is a person between 18 and 65 years old who received the Ad26.COV2.S COVID-19 vaccine or a placebo. Both conserved end residues are trimmed from each CDR3.

CDR3aa: ASSEALVGSSYEQY
v_gene: TRBV6-1

CDR3aa: ASSPLGHIQETQY
v_gene: TRBV9

CDR3aa: ASSLRTSGGARDEQF
v_gene: TRBV5-4

CDR3aa: ASSYEDRGSPLH
v_gene: TRBV6-2/TRBV6-3

CDR3aa: ASSVRRLAGRDTQY
v_gene: TRBV5-1

CDR3aa: ASSFSGSSYNEQF
v_gene: TRBV5-5

CDR3aa: ASSPGSGRNEQF
v_gene: TRBV7-2

CDR3aa: ASSRALAGGSYEQY
v_gene: TRBV3-1/TRBV3-2

CDR3aa: ASIETGTGDNYGYT
v_gene: TRBV28

CDR3aa: ASSPAGGYEQY
v_gene: TRBV18

CDR3aa: ASRKDNMNTEAF
v_gene: TRBV2

CDR3aa: ASSEGDSGYT
v_gene: TRBV6-1

CDR3aa: ASSQDLGGSGNTEAF
v_gene: TRBV4-2

CDR3aa: ASSYFSSGNTIY
v_gene: TRBV6-6

CDR3aa: ASTLLENYGYT
v_gene: TRBV9

CDR3aa: ASTNSGEQY
v_gene: TRBV9

CDR3aa: ASSLNRAGELF
v_gene: TRBV7-3

CDR3aa: ASSPDSYNEQF
v_gene: TRBV18

CDR3aa: ASSQDRGTGELF
v_gene: TRBV4-3

CDR3aa: ASSRSGTYEQY
v_gene: TRBV19

CDR3aa: ATAQGTNEKLF
v_gene: TRBV6-5

CDR3aa: ASSPPGQGAYEQY
v_gene: TRBV7-9

CDR3aa: ASSSVRTSGQETQY
v_gene: TRBV7-6

CDR3aa: ASRPGLAYGYT
v_gene: TRBV6-5

CDR3aa: ASSPQTGNNSPLH
v_gene: TRBV18

CDR3aa: ASSLGSGGRSSYEQY
v_gene: TRBV7-2

CDR3aa: ASSSRVTDTQY
v_gene: TRBV5-4